This T cell receptor beta chain was recovered during a study of shared clonotypes between healthy human individuals. CDR3 length equals 15 residues. The germline gives CDR1 MGHRA, CDR2 YSYEKL. The naive CD8 subset, CD45RO-negative cells positively selected for CCR7, excluded terminally differentiated effector memory CD45RA+ cells. The study drew all its donors from Caucasian adults living in Nashville, Tennessee. Method: immunoSEQ multiplex PCR; TCRdb's copy keeps in-frame clones and lacks some. In the table there are hundreds of thousands of clones, about 96% of which are singletons. On this clone: An end of the junction differs from the germline gene, which may be a read error.

This rearrangement joins TRBV4-1 to TRBJ2-7; tentatively, D is TRBD2 (6 bases). The sequence was obtained from a woman in her 30s in good health. Sequencing input: naive CD8+ T cells sorted from blood. The CDR3: CASSQEAGTAYKQYF. CDR3 DNA sequence: TGCGCCAGCAGCCAAGAGGCGGGGACGGCCTACAAGCAGTACTTC.